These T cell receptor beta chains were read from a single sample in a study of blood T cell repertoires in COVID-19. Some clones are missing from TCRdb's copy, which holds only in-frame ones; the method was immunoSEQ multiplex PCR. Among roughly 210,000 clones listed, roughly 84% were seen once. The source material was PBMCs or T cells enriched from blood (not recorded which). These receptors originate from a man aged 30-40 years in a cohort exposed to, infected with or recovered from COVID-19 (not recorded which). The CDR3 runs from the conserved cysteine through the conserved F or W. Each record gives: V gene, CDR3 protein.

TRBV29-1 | CSVETLIWGRANYGYTF
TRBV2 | CASSGAWTSGSYEQYF
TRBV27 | CASSLSISDYLNYGYTF
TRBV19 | CASSSRDRGFYGYTF
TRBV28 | CASTLTGRNEKLFF
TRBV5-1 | CASSLTGTENTEAFF
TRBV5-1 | CASLQREGANTEAFF
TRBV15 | CATSRDPPGAISYNEQFF
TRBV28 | CASSLGSRDNSPLHF
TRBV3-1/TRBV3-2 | CASSRAANNEQFF
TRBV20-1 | CSASSGVIYGYTF
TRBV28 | CASSLRGGGDGYEQYF
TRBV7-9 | CASSIYGGSYEQYF